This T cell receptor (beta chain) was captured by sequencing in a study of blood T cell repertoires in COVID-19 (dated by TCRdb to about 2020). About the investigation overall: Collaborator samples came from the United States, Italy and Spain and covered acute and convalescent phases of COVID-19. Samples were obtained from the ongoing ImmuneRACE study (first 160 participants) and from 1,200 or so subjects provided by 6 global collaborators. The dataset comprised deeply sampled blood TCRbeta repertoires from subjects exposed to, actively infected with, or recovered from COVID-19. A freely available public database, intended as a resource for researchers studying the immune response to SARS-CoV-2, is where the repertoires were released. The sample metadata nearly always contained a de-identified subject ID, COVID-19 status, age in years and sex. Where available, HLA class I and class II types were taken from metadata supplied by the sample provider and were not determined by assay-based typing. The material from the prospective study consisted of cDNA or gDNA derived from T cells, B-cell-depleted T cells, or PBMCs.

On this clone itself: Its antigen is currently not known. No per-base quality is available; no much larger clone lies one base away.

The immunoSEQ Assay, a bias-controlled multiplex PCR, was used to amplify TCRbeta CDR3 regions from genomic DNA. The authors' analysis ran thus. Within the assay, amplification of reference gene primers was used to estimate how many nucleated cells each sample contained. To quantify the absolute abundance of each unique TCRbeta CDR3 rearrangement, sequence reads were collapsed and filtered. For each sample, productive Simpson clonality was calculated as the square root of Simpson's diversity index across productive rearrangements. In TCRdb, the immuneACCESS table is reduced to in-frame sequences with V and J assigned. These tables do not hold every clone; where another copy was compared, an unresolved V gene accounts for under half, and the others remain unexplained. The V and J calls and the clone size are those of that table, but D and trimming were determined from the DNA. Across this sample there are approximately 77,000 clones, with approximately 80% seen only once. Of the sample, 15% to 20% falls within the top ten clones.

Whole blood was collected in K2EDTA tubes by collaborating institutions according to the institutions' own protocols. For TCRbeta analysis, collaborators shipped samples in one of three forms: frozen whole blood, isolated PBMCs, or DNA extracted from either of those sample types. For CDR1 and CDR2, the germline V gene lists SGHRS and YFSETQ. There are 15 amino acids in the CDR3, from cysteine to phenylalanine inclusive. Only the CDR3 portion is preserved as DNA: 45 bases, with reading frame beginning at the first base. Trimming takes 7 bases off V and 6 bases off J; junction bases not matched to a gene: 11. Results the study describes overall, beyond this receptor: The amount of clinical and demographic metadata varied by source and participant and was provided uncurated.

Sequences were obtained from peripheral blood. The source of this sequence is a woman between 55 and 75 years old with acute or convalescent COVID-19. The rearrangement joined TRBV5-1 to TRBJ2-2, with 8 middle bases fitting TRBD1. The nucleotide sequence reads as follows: TGCGCCAGCTTCGAGGGGACAGGCCTGTCCGGGGAGCTGTTTTTT. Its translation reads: CASFEGTGLSGELFF.